This T cell receptor beta chain comes out of a study of T cells in women clearing cervical HPV infection. Study-level background: Blood came at first lesion visit for cases, post-clearance for controls. Study-level findings and limits: CIN3+ cases had significantly higher TCR richness than controls; evenness did not differ. Cases carried less TRBV6-7 than controls: 0.11% versus 0.16%.

A remark on this clone: Its antigen is still unknown. The read terminates 3 residues before the CDR3 end, so the remaining end is supplied by the germline J gene.

The protocol was immunoSEQ multiplex PCR, while the TCRdb copy is restricted to in-frame clones and leaves out a portion. The sample table sets out 20,000 to 30,000 clones. In germline, CDR1 is MNHEY, CDR2 SVGEGT. V lost 5 bases to trimming and J lost 4 bases, with 11 bases between them. CDR3 length: 14 amino acids. Material: blood buffy coat. This receptor was identified in a woman between 18 and 69 years old with a cervical HPV16 infection that either progressed to CIN3+ or cleared (not recorded which). This rearrangement joins TRBV6-2 or TRBV6-3 to TRBJ2-2; D remains unclear. CDR3 DNA, as far as it was read: TGTGCCAGCAGTAACCAGCGTGGCACCGGGGAG. This gives the protein CASSNQRGTGE. The CDR3 reads in full as CASSNQRGTGELFF.